This TCR beta chain was sequenced during a study of T cell responses to AZD1222 COVID-19 vaccine. V was clipped by 2 bases and J by 2 bases, with 7 bases between them. This CDR3 contains 13 residues. Germline V gives CDR1 SGHDT, CDR2 YYEEEE. Study-wide points: Targeting of unmutated variant regions was reportedly seen in nearly half of spike-specific TCRs. Vaccine-related CD4 TCRs covered spike, predominating at 160-218 and 743-854.

This clone was detected a few times. The antigen is unknown. Sequencing was performed with immunoSEQ multiplex PCR; in TCRdb, only in-frame clones are kept and a portion is missing. Among approximately 100,000 clones listed, approximately 93% were seen once. J is TRBJ1-2 and V is TRBV5-6; D unresolved. This specimen was peripheral blood, taken on day 0 of AZD1222 vaccination. The source is an adult in good health. The CDR3 here is CASSFPGNYGYTF. CDR3 bases: TGTGCCAGCAGCTTCCCAGGAAACTATGGCTACACCTTC.